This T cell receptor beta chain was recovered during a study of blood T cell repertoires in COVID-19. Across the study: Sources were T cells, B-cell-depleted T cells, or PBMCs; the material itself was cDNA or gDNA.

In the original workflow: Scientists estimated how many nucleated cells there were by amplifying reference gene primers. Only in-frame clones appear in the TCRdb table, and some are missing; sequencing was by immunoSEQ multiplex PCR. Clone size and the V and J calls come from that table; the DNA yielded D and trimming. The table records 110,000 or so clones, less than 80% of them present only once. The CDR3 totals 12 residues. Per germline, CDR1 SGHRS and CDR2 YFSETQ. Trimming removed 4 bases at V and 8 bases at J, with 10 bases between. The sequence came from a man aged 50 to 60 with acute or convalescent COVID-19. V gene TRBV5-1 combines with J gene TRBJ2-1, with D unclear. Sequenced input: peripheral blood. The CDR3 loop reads CASSVGVDEQFF. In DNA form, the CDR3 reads TGCGCCAGCAGCGTGGGCGTGGATGAGCAGTTCTTC.